The 28 T cell receptor beta chains given below trace back to one sample, sequenced in a study of blood T cells in healthy people across ages. A second PCR of 7 to 11 cycles used a sample-barcoded 5' primer and a J-beta primer mix. TCRdb independently ran MiXCR on the 5' RACE reads; one entry per CDR3 protein. The sample shows roughly 570,000 distinct CDR3 sequences, 25% to 30% of them seen only once. The sequenced material came from blood. The receptors were sampled from a woman aged 70 to 79 in good health.

The rearrangement uses TRBV15 and TRBJ2-1; no clear D gene. CDR3 length: 12 amino acids. Trimming took 5 bases from V and 5 from J, leaving 7 bases between them. Germline CDR1 is LNHNV and CDR2 is YYDKDF (reference sequence). This CDR3 reads CATSGRDNEQFF. The CDR3 DNA follows: TGTGCCACCAGCGGCAGAGACAATGAGCAGTTCTTC.

This clonotype was counted a few times. The chain has TRBV12-3 or TRBV12-4 and TRBJ2-5; the match to TRBD1 covers 7 bases. Trimming at V came to 7 bases and at J to 0 bases, leaving 5 bases not matched to a gene. The CDR3 contains 14 residues. The CDR3: CASNRGSYQETQYF. The CDR3 DNA follows: TGTGCCAGCAACAGGGGTTCCTACCAAGAGACCCAGTACTTC.

This clonotype was found a few times. CDR3 coding DNA: TGTGCCAGCAGTCTCTCTGACAGCCACACTGAAGCTTTCTTT. Translating it yields CASSLSDSHTEAFF. This chain joins TRBV6-5 and TRBJ1-1, with TRBD1 as a possible D gene (5 bases). CDR1 MNHEY and CDR2 SVGAGI come from the germline V gene. V dropped 5 bases and J dropped 3 bases, with 13 bases sitting between them. The CDR3 spans 14 residues.

This clonotype was seen only a few times. The chain has TRBV11-3 and TRBJ2-1; D might be TRBD1 (6 bases). The CDR3 contains 14 residues. V was shortened by 1 base and J by 6 bases, with 10 bases between the two germline ends. CDR1 SGHNT and CDR2 YENEEA come from the germline V gene. The CDR3 region is CASSLGQVGNEQFF. The CDR3 nucleotides are TGTGCCAGCAGCTTAGGACAGGTTGGCAATGAGCAGTTCTTC.

The table lists this clonotype with a count of one. This chain uses TRBV6-5 with TRBJ2-1; D unresolved. V was trimmed by 6 bases and J by 10 bases, leaving 13 bases between them. The CDR3 is 12 residues long. Germline V gene lookup returns CDR1 MNHEY and CDR2 SVGAGI. The CDR3 bases are TGTGCCAGCAGGCGTTCGGAACTAGAGCAGTTCTTC. Residues: CASRRSELEQFF.

With respect to this clonotype: Relative to the germline gene, one junction end is altered; a read error may explain this. The chain joins TRBV7-2 to TRBJ1-3; perhaps TRBD1 as D (6 bases). The CDR3 spans 13 residues. Germline V gene data show CDR1 as SGHTA and CDR2 as FQGNSA. The CDR3 protein is CAGSFIGGDTIYF. In DNA form, the CDR3 reads TGTGCCGGCAGTTTCATAGGGGGAGACACCATATATTTT.

The chain has TRBV6-2 or TRBV6-3 and TRBJ2-1; weak D call: TRBD1 (5 bases). CDR3 size: 17 residues. The germline gives CDR1 MNHEY, CDR2 SVGEGT. V lost 0 bases to trimming and J lost 4 bases, with 16 bases between them. CDR3 sequence: CASSYSTESTDYNEQFF. As DNA, the CDR3 is TGTGCCAGCAGTTACTCGACAGAGAGTACAGATTACAATGAGCAGTTCTTC.

J is TRBJ1-1 and V is TRBV12-3 or TRBV12-4; TRBD1 is a possible D gene (5 bases). The germline V and J ends were trimmed by 2 bases and 5 bases, with 12 bases remaining between them. This CDR3 is 14 amino acids long. CDR3 sequence (DNA): TGTGCCAGCAGTTTAACGGGGCTGGGAACTGAAGCTTTCTTT. It specifies CASSLTGLGTEAFF.

The chain joins TRBV5-1 to TRBJ1-4; no definite D call. Trimming removed 0 bases at V and 5 bases at J, with 14 bases between. The CDR3 spans 16 residues. The germline CDR1 and CDR2 sequences are SGHRS and YFSETQ. In DNA, the CDR3 is TGCGCCAGCAGCTTGGGTGTGAGACGACTGAATGAAAAACTGTTTTTT. This translates into CASSLGVRRLNEKLFF. The full variable domain, in which reference TRBV5-1 and TRBJ1-4 provide the parts outside the CDR3, is KAGVTQTPRYLIKTRGQQVTLSCSPISGHRSVSWYQQTPGQGLQFLFEYFSETQRNKGNFPGRFSGRQFSNSRSEMNVSTLELGDSALYLCASSLGVRRLNEKLFFGSGTQLSVL.

The CDR3 spells CASSFEARGRGEDTQYF. CDR3 sequence (DNA): TGTGCCAGCAGTTTTGAAGCAAGGGGCAGGGGGGAAGATACGCAGTATTTT. The V call is TRBV28, the J call TRBJ2-3; a weak D match, TRBD1 (7 bases). The CDR3 has 17 amino acids. Trimming took 3 bases from V and 5 from J, leaving 21 bases between them. Germline CDR1 and CDR2: MDHEN and SYDVKM.

This sequence joins TRBV7-2 and TRBJ2-4; 9 bases map to TRBD2. In germline, CDR1 is SGHTA, CDR2 FQGNSA. V was clipped by 4 bases and J by 5 bases; unmatched bases: 9. CDR3 length: 16 residues. For the CDR3, the DNA is TGTGCCAGCAGCTACGTCGGCGGGGGGGCCGAAAACATTCAGTACTTC. Protein sequence: CASSYVGGGAENIQYF.

The J gene is TRBJ2-7, the V gene TRBV5-1; unclear D gene. Between the trimmed V and J ends, which lost 0 bases and 6 bases, there was a span of 19 bases. There are 16 residues in the CDR3. Germline-derived CDR1 and CDR2 are SGHRS and YFSETQ. The CDR3 nucleotides are TGCGCCAGCAGCTTGGCCTCCAGTCCGGACCGCGGCGAGCAGTACTTC. Its translation: CASSLASSPDRGEQYF.

This clonotype was found a few times. V usage is TRBV24-1 and J usage is TRBJ1-3; D gene ambiguous. The CDR3 covers 15 residues. Germline V gene lookup returns CDR1 KGHDR and CDR2 SFDVKD. V lost 10 bases, J lost 0 bases, and 15 bases lay in between. CDR3 region: CATNSFKSSGNTIYF. CDR3 coding DNA: TGTGCCACTAATTCTTTCAAGAGCTCTGGAAACACCATATATTTT.

The gene calls are TRBV9 and TRBJ1-6, with D hard to call. This CDR3 region has 14 residues. Between the trimmed V and J ends, which lost 0 bases and 9 bases, there was a span of 10 bases. Germline loops: CDR1 SGDLS, CDR2 YYNGEE. The CDR3 nucleotides read TGTGCCAGCAGCGTAGGGGAGGTGGGTTCACCCCTCCACTTT. Residues: CASSVGEVGSPLHF.

The genes are TRBV7-2 and TRBJ2-1; D is perhaps TRBD2 (6 bases). The J call is doubtful: the DNA matches TRBJ2-5 better. This CDR3 is 14 amino acids long. CDR1 and CDR2 from the germline V gene are SGHTA and FQGNSA. The CDR3 coding sequence is TGTGCCAGCAGCTTAGGGGGGGACGCCGAGACCCAGTACTTC. Translating it yields CASSLGGDAETQYF.

The chain combines TRBV12-3 or TRBV12-4 with TRBJ1-5; D may be TRBD1 (5 bases). Trimming removed 2 bases at V and 5 bases at J, with 13 bases between. The CDR3 has 15 amino acids. The CDR3 nucleotides are TGTGCCAGCAGTTTATCAGGGAGGGGTTATCAGCCCCAGCATTTT. Amino acids: CASSLSGRGYQPQHF.

CDR3 sequence: CASSRTVVGTANNEQFF. The CDR3 DNA reads as TGTGCCAGCAGCAGAACTGTCGTCGGGACGGCGAACAATGAGCAGTTCTTC. The V gene is TRBV5-5, the J gene TRBJ2-5; the D call may be TRBD1 or TRBD2 (5 bases each). The J call may be faulty, since TRBJ2-1 better matches the DNA end. Germline CDR1 reads SGHKS; CDR2 reads YYEKEE (reference sequence). The CDR3 spans 17 residues.

This clonotype was seen a handful of times. The chain combines TRBV5-1 with TRBJ1-1; weak D call: TRBD1 (5 bases). The CDR3 runs to 15 residues. CDR1 SGHRS and CDR2 YFSETQ come from the germline V gene. V lost 1 base, J lost 3 bases, and 13 bases lay in between. CDR3 sequence reads: CASSLFWGTDTEAFF. The CDR3 DNA sequence: TGCGCCAGCAGCTTGTTTTGGGGGACGGACACTGAAGCTTTCTTT.

The sample holds a few counts of this clonotype. V is TRBV20-1 and J is TRBJ1-3; 7 bases fit TRBD1. Looked up from germline, CDR1 is DFQATT and CDR2 is SNEGSKA (reference sequence). This CDR3 spans 14 amino acids. Trimming took 3 bases from V and 2 from J; bases not matched to a gene: 4. The CDR3 nucleotides are TGCAGTGCTAGTTCACAGGGGCCTGGAAACACCATATATTTT. Its translation: CSASSQGPGNTIYF.

V is TRBV5-6 and J is TRBJ2-3, with TRBD1 matching over 9 bases. The length of the CDR3 is 16 residues. The J segment lost 6 bases and the V segment lost 4 bases, leaving 12 bases of the junction unmatched. Germline CDR1 SGHDT, CDR2 YYEEEE. Here the CDR3 DNA reads TGTGCCAGCAGCCCGCTGGGGACAGGGTCGTTCGATACGCAGTATTTT. Its translation is CASSPLGTGSFDTQYF. Combining the CDR3 with reference TRBV5-6 and TRBJ2-3 gives the whole variable domain DAGVTQSPTHLIKTRGQQVTLRCSPKSGHDTVSWYQQALGQGPQFIFQYYEEEERQRGNFPDRFSGHQFPNYSSELNVNALLLGDSALYLCASSPLGTGSFDTQYFGPGTRLTVL.

Only a few counts were recorded for this clonotype. J is TRBJ2-5 and V is TRBV7-2; D may be TRBD2 (5 bases). The CDR3 is made up of 15 amino acids. V was trimmed by 4 bases and J by 4 bases, leaving 16 bases between them. Germline lookup yields CDR1 SGHTA and CDR2 FQGNSA. The CDR3 is CASSSTRPAGETQYF. The CDR3 DNA sequence: TGTGCCAGCAGCTCAACAAGGCCTGCGGGAGAGACCCAGTACTTC.

The gene calls are TRBV20-1 and TRBJ1-1; the D gene is possibly TRBD1 (5 bases). This CDR3 is built from 12 residues. The germline CDR1 and CDR2 sequences are DFQATT and SNEGSKA (reference sequence). V shed 3 bases and J shed 4 bases, with 9 bases lying between them. The chain's CDR3 is CSASSGLTEAFF. In DNA form, the CDR3 reads TGCAGTGCTAGTTCGGGACTCACTGAAGCTTTCTTT.

This clonotype was detected only a few times. The V gene is TRBV7-2, the J gene TRBJ2-2, with D possibly TRBD1 on 5 matching bases. V shed 5 bases and J shed 3 bases, with 13 bases lying between them. The CDR3 extends over 15 amino acids. Germline lookup yields CDR1 SGHTA and CDR2 FQGNSA. This chain's CDR3 is CASSLQGIDTGELFF. CDR3 in DNA: TGTGCCAGCAGCCTCCAGGGAATCGACACCGGGGAGCTGTTTTTT. Drawing the rest from reference TRBV7-2 and TRBJ2-2, the complete variable domain is GAGVSQSPSNKVTEKGKDVELRCDPISGHTALYWYRQSLGQGLEFLIYFQGNSAPDKSGLPSDRFSAERTGGSVSTLTIQRTQQEDSAVYLCASSLQGIDTGELFFGEGSRLTVL.

This clonotype was counted only a few times. The chain couples TRBV7-9 to TRBJ2-7; D possibly corresponds to TRBD2 (6 bases). The germline V gene has CDR1 SEHNR and CDR2 FQNEAQ (reference sequence). The CDR3 is made up of 13 amino acids. The ends were cut back, 4 bases at V and 5 bases at J, with 12 bases in the middle. The CDR3 protein is CASSWGDSNEQYF. In nucleotides, the CDR3 is TGTGCCAGCAGCTGGGGGGACTCTAACGAGCAGTACTTC.

V is TRBV5-1 and J is TRBJ1-1, with D maybe TRBD1 (5 bases). CDR1 SGHRS and CDR2 YFSETQ come from the germline V gene. The CDR3 has 15 residues. Trimming removed 3 bases from V and 1 base from J, with 13 bases in between. DNA of the CDR3: TGCGCCAGCAGCTGGGGCCCTACAGCGAACACTGAAGCTTTCTTT. Protein sequence: CASSWGPTANTEAFF.

V and J are TRBV7-2 and TRBJ2-5; unclear D gene. Near its end, the DNA agrees better with TRBJ2-7, so the J call may be wrong. CDR1 and CDR2 (germline): SGHTA, FQGNSA. The CDR3 contains 15 residues. CDR3 coding DNA: TGTGCCAGCAGCTCCAGTCCCCGGTCCCCCTACGAGCAGTACTTC. This gives the protein CASSSSPRSPYEQYF.

The CDR3 sequence is CASSAPGQGRKQFF. DNA for the CDR3: TGTGCCAGCAGCGCCCCGGGACAGGGGAGGAAGCAGTTCTTC. This chain links TRBV7-3 with TRBJ2-1; 10 bases are shared with TRBD1. CDR1 is SGHTA and CDR2 is FQGTGA in the germline V gene. This CDR3 is 14 amino acids long. V lost 5 bases, J lost 11 bases, and 9 bases stayed unmatched.

This clonotype turned up a few times. The rearrangement joins TRBV5-1 to TRBJ1-4; D is possibly TRBD1 (6 bases). The germline gives CDR1 SGHRS, CDR2 YFSETQ. The CDR3 length is 15 residues. The V end was cut by 2 bases, the J end by 0 bases, with 8 bases between. CDR3 loop: CASSFEGATNEKLFF. CDR3 nucleotides: TGCGCCAGCAGCTTCGAGGGGGCAACTAATGAAAAACTGTTTTTT.